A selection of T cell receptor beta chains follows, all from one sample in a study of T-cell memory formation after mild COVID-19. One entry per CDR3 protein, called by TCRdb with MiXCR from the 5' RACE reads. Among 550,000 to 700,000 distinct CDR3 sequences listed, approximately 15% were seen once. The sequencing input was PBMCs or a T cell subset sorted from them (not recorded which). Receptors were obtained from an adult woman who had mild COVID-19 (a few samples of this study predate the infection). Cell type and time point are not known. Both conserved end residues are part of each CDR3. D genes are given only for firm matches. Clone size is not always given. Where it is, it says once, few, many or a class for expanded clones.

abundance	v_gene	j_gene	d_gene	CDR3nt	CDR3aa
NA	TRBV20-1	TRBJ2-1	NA	TGCAGTGCTAGAGTAGATCATGCTTCCTACAATGAGCAGTTCTTC	CSARVDHASYNEQFF
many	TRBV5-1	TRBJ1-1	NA	TGTGCCAGCAGTTTAAGGGGTTTGGACACTGAAGCTTTCTTT	CASSLRGLDTEAFF
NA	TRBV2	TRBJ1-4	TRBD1	TGTGCCAGCGGGGACAGGGTTTATGAAAAACTGTTTTTT	CASGDRVYEKLFF
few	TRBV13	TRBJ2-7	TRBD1	TGTGCCAGCAGCTCAAACAGGGGTACCGAGCAGTACTTC	CASSSNRGTEQYF
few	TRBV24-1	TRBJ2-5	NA	TGTGCCACCAGTGCAACGCAGGGTGATGGAGAGACCCAGTACTTC	CATSATQGDGETQYF
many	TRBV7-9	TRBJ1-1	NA	TGTGCCAGCAGCTTAGACGGGGGGAACACTGAAGCTTTCTTT	CASSLDGGNTEAFF
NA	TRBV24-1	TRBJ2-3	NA	TGTGCCACCGCCGACGGGAGACGGGAGACAGATACGCAGTATTTT	CATADGRRETDTQYF
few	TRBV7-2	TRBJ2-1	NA	TGTGCCAGCAGCTTCACCGGGACAACAGGGGAGCAGTTCTTC	CASSFTGTTGEQFF
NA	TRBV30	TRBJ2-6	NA	TGTGCCTGGGGGGGTTCTGGGGCCAACGTCCTGACTTTC	CAWGGSGANVLTF
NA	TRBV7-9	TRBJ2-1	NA	TGTGCCAGCAGCATGGGACTTTACAATGAGCAGTTCTTC	CASSMGLYNEQFF
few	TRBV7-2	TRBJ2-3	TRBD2	TGTGCCAGCAGTCCCGGGACTAGCGGAGCCACAGATACGCAGTATTTT	CASSPGTSGATDTQYF
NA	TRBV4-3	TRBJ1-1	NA	TGCGCCAGCAGCCAAGCCCCGACAGCGAACACTGAAGCTTTCTTT	CASSQAPTANTEAFF
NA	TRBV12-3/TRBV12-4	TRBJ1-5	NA	TGTGCCAGCAGTTTAGCGAGAGTCAGGGCCCAGCATTTT	CASSLARVRAQHF
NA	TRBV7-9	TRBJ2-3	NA	TGTGCCAGCAGCTTAGGTGGGAGGTGGACAGATACGCAGTATTTT	CASSLGGRWTDTQYF
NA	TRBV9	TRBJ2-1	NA	TGTGCCAGCAGCGTAGTCCCATGGCTGGGTGTTGAGCAGTTCTTC	CASSVVPWLGVEQFF
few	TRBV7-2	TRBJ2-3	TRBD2	TGTGCCTCCCTAATAAGCGGGAGGACAGATACGCAGTATTTT	CASLISGRTDTQYF
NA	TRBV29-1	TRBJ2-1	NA	TGCAGCGTCCGGACAGCCTACAATGAGCAGTTCTTC	CSVRTAYNEQFF
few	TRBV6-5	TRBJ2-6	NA	TGTGCCAGCAGTTACGGACATCTCTCTGGGGCCAACGTCCTGACTTTC	CASSYGHLSGANVLTF
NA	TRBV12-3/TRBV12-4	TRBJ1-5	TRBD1	TGTGCCAGCAGTTTTCTAGGGGGCGTTAGCAATCAGCCCCAGCATTTT	CASSFLGGVSNQPQHF
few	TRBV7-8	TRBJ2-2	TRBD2	TGTGCCAGCAGCTTCCGGACTAGCGGGCAGAACACCGGGGAGCTGTTTTTT	CASSFRTSGQNTGELFF
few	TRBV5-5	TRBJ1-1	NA	TGTGCCAGCAGCTGGACCCACGCCCCCACTGAAGCTTTCTTT	CASSWTHAPTEAFF
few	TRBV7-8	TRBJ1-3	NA	TGTGCCAGCAGCTCGGGACGTGTCATAGTTGGAAACACCATATATTTT	CASSSGRVIVGNTIYF
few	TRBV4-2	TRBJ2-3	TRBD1	TGTGCCAGCAGCTGGGAACCGGGACAGATCACAGATACGCAGTATTTT	CASSWEPGQITDTQYF
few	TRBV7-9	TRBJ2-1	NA	TGTGCCAGCAGCTTCCGGGTCCAGAGCGATGAGCAGTTCTTC	CASSFRVQSDEQFF
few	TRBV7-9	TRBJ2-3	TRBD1	TGTGCCAGCAGCTTTTCGACAGGGGACACAGATACGCAGTATTTT	CASSFSTGDTDTQYF
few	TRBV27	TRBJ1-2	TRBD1	TGTGCCAGCGGTAACAGGGGCCTCGTAAACTATGGCTACACCTTC	CASGNRGLVNYGYTF
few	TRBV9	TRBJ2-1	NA	TGTGCCAGCAGCGTAGGGAGTCAGGGGACTACGGGGTTCTTC	CASSVGSQGTTGFF
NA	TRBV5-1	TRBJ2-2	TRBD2	TGCGCCAGCAGCTTGGTGCTAGCGGGAGGGCCAGTCGACGGGGAGCTGTTTTTT	CASSLVLAGGPVDGELFF
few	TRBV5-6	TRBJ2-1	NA	TGTGCCAGCAGCTTAGGCCCGGCCACCTACAATGAGCAGTTCTTC	CASSLGPATYNEQFF
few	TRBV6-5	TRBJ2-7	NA	TGTGCCAGCAGCCCAATTGGACCAACCCTCTACGAGCAGTACTTC	CASSPIGPTLYEQYF
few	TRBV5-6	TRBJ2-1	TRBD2	TGTGCCAGCAGCTGGAGGTCTAGCGGGAATTCTTACAATGAGCAGTTCTTC	CASSWRSSGNSYNEQFF
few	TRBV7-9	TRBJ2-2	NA	TGTGCCAGCAGCTTAGATATCACCGGGGAGCTGTTTTTT	CASSLDITGELFF
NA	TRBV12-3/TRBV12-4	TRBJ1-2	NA	TGTGCCAGCATCGACGGGACCACGTTCAACTATGGCTACACCTTC	CASIDGTTFNYGYTF
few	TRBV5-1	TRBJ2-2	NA	TGCGCCAGCAGCTTGTCGCGCGGTGCGAACACCGGGGAGCTGTTTTTT	CASSLSRGANTGELFF
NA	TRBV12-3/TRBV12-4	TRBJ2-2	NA	TGTGCCAGCACCTGGCGGACTACCTACACCGGGGAGCTGTTTTTT	CASTWRTTYTGELFF
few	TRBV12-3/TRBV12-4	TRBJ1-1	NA	TGTGCCAGCAGTTTCAGTTTGAAAGGGTGGGAGAACACTGAAGCTTTCTTT	CASSFSLKGWENTEAFF
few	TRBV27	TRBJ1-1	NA	TGTGCCAGCAGTTTAAGTCCCTGGCGCACGGAGACTGAAGCTTTCTTT	CASSLSPWRTETEAFF
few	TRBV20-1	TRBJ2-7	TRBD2	TGCAGTGCTCAAAGGACTAGCGGGAACTACGAGCAGTACTTC	CSAQRTSGNYEQYF
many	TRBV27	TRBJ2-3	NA	TGTGCCAGTAGAGTATCACAGGTGTTCCTGGATACGCAGTATTTT	CASRVSQVFLDTQYF
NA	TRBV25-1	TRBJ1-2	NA	TGTGCCAGCAGTGAATTCAGGGGAATGGTGGATGGCTACACCTTC	CASSEFRGMVDGYTF
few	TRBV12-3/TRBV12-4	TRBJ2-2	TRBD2	TGTGCCGGCGGACTAGCGGGCACCGGGGAGCTGTTTTTT	CAGGLAGTGELFF
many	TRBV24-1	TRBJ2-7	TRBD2	TGTGCCACGGGGACTAGCGGATCCTACGAGCAGTACTTC	CATGTSGSYEQYF
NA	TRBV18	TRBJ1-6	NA	TGTGCCAGCTCACCAAAGAACAAAAATTCACCCCTCCACTTT	CASSPKNKNSPLHF
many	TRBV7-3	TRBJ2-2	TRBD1	TGTGCCAGCAGCCTAACCCTGATTACAGGGGCCACCGGGGAGCTGTTTTTT	CASSLTLITGATGELFF
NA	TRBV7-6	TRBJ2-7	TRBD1	TGTGCCAGCAGCTTAGCGATGGGACAGGGAGAAGGCGGGAGCGGCGAGCAGTACTTC	CASSLAMGQGEGGSGEQYF
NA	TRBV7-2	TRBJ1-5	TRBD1	TGTGCCAGCAGCCCACAGGTGTCCAGGGGGGATCAGCCCCAGCATTTT	CASSPQVSRGDQPQHF
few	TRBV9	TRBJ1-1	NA	TGTGCCGGACGAGAGGACACTGAAGCTTTCTTT	CAGREDTEAFF
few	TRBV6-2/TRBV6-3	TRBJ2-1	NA	TGTGCCAGCGTTGTAGAGGTATGGGGTGAGCAGTTCTTC	CASVVEVWGEQFF
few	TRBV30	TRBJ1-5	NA	TGTGCCTGGAGTGGAGACAGTGATCAGCCCCAGCATTTT	CAWSGDSDQPQHF
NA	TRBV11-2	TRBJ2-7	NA	TGTGCCAGCAGCTCCCTCGCTTTCTACGAGCAGTACTTC	CASSSLAFYEQYF
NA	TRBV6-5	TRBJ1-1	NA	TGTGCCAGCAGTTACACCGGGGACACTGAAGCTTTCTTT	CASSYTGDTEAFF
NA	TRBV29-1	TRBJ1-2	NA	TGCAGTTCCGCCGGACCCAACTATGGCTACACCTTC	CSSAGPNYGYTF
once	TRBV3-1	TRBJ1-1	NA	TGTGCCAGCAGCCAAGATTTCACAACTGAAGCTTTATTT	CASSQDFTTEALF
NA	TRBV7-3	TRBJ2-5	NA	TGTGCCAGCAGCTTTGCCCTGGGGGAGACCCAGTACTTC	CASSFALGETQYF
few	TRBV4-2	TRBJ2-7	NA	TGTGCCAGCAGCCAAGGGGGGCTAGCGGATTCCTACGAGCAGTACTTC	CASSQGGLADSYEQYF
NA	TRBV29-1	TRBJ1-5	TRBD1	TGCAGCGTCGGGACAGGGATGGGAGCCCAGCATTTT	CSVGTGMGAQHF
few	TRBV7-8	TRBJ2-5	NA	TGTGCCAGCAGCTCATTCAGGCGGGAGACCCAGTACTTC	CASSSFRRETQYF
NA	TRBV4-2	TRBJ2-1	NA	TGTGCCAGCAGCCAAGAAGGCAGGGGAGCTTACAATGAGCAGTTCTTC	CASSQEGRGAYNEQFF
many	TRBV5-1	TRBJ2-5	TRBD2	TGCGCCAGCAGCCCTGGAAGGGAGGGAGAGACCCAGTACTTC	CASSPGREGETQYF